These T cell receptor beta chains were read from a single sample in a study of regulatory T cells in long-lasting Graves disease. TCRdb reprocessed the multiplex PCR reads with MiXCR, giving one entry per CDR3 protein. The sample holds 400,000 to 500,000 distinct CDR3 sequences, 14% to 15% seen once. A further study also used this sample, focusing on T cells in Graves' hyperthyroidism and ophthalmopathy.

The specimen comprised peripheral blood mononuclear cells (PBMCs), sampled at new diagnosis, from a patient treated with antithyroid drugs. The receptors were gathered from a woman under 40 with Graves disease. The CDR3 runs from the conserved cysteine through the conserved F or W. A D gene is named only where the DNA matches it firmly. Clone size is not always given. Where it is, it says once, few, many or a class for expanded clones.

>TRBJ2-7|-|TRBV4-1|TRBD1
TGCGCCAGCAAACCGGGACAGGGTTCCTACGAGCAGTACTTC
CASKPGQGSYEQYF
>TRBJ1-3|-|TRBV7-8|-
TGTGCCAGCAGACCAAGGGGAGCCAGGGACGACAGAAACACCATATATTTT
CASRPRGARDDRNTIYF
>TRBJ2-5|-|TRBV5-1|-
TGCGCCAGCAGCGATGCCCGGACCCAGTACTTC
CASSDARTQYF
>TRBJ1-5|many|TRBV3-1|-
TGTGCCAGCAGCCAAGACGGCACCTATCAGCCCCAGCATTTT
CASSQDGTYQPQHF
>TRBJ2-1|-|TRBV5-5|-
TGTGCCAGCAGCTTACGGGAGAGCTCCTACAATGAGCAGTTCTTC
CASSLRESSYNEQFF
>TRBJ2-7|many|TRBV3-1|-
TGTGCCAGCAGCTTCGGCCTGGAACTACAGTACTTC
CASSFGLELQYF
>TRBJ2-5|many|TRBV30|-
TGTGCCTGGGCCGTTACTAGTCCCTTCCAAGAGACCCAGTACTTC
CAWAVTSPFQETQYF
>TRBJ2-1|many|TRBV20-1|TRBD2
TGCAGTGCTAGTCGACTAGCGTTTGGTGGTGAGCAGTTCTTC
CSASRLAFGGEQFF
>TRBJ2-1|-|TRBV14|-
TGTGCCAGCAGCCGTCCCCCCGTCTATGAGCAGTTCTTC
CASSRPPVYEQFF
>TRBJ2-1|-|TRBV15|-
TGTGCCACCAGCAGACCTGGACGGTCAGATGAGCAGCTCTTC
CATSRPGRSDEQLF
>TRBJ2-2|many|TRBV12-3/TRBV12-4|-
TGTGCCAGCAGTTTGTTCGTAGGGACGACAAACACCGGGGAGCTGTTTTTT
CASSLFVGTTNTGELFF
>TRBJ2-1|few|TRBV2|TRBD1
TGTGCCAGCAGAGTGGGACAGAGCTCCTACAATGAGCAGTTCTTC
CASRVGQSSYNEQFF